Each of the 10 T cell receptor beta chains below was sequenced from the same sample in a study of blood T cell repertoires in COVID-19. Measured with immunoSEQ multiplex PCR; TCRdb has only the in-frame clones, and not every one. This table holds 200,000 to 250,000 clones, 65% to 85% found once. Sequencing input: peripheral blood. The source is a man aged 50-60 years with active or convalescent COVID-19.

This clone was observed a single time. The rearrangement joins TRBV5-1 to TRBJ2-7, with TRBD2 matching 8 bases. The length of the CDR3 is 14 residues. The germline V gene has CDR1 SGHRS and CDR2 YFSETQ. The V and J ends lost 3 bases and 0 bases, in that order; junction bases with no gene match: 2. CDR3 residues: CASSSGGTSYEQYF. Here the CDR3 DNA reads TGCGCCAGCAGCTCGGGGGGGACCTCCTACGAGCAGTACTTC.

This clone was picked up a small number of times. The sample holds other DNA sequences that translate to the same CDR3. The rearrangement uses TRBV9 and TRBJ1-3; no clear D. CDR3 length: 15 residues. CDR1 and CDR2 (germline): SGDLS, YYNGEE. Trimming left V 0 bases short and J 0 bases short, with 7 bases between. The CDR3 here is CASSVDPVSGNTIYF. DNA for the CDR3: TGTGCCAGCAGCGTAGATCCAGTCTCTGGAAACACCATATATTTT.

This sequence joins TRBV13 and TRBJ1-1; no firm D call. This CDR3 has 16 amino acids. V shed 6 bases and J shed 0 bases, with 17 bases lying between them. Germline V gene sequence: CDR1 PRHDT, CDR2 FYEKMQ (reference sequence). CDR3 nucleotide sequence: TGTGCCAGCAGTCTCCAGAGGTCCGGAATGAACACTGAAGCTTTCTTT. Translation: CASSLQRSGMNTEAFF.

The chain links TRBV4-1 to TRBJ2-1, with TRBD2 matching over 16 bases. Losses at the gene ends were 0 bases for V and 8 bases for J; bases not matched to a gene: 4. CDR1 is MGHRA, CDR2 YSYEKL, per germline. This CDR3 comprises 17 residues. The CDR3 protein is CASSQDGTSGRVYEQFF. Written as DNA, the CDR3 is TGCGCCAGCAGCCAAGATGGGACTAGCGGGAGGGTCTATGAGCAGTTCTTC.

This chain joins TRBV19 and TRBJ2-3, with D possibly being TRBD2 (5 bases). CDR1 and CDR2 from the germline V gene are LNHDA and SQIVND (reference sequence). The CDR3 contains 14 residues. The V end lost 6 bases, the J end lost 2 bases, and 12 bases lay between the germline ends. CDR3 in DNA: TGTGCCAGTAGCGGACTGGCTTCCACAGATACGCAGTATTTT. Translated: CASSGLASTDTQYF.

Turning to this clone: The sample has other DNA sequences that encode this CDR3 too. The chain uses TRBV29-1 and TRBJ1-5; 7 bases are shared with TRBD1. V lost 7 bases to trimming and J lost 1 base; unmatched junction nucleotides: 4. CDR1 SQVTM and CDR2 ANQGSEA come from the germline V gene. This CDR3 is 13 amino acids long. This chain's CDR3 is CSEDRLSNQPQHF. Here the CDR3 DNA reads TGCAGCGAGGACAGGTTAAGCAATCAGCCCCAGCATTTT.

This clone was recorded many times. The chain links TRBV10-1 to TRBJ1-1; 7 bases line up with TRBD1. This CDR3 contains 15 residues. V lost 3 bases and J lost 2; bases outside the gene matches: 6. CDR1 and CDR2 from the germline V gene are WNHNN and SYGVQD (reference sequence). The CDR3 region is CASSDRTGDNTEAFF. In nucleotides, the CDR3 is TGCGCCAGCAGTGACCGGACAGGTGATAACACTGAAGCTTTCTTT.

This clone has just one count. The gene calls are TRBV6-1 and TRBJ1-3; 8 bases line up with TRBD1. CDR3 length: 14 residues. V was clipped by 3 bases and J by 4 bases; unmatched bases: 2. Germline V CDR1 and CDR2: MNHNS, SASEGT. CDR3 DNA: TGTGCCAGCAGTGAGACAGGGGACGGAAACACCATATATTTT. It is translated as CASSETGDGNTIYF.

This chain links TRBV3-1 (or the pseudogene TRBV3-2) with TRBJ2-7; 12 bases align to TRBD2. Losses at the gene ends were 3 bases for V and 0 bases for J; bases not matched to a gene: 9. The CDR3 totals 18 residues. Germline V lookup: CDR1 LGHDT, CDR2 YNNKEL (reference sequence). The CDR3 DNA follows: TGTGCCAGCAGCCACCAACTAGCGGGGGGCCCGGGCTCCTACGAGCAGTACTTC. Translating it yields CASSHQLAGGPGSYEQYF.

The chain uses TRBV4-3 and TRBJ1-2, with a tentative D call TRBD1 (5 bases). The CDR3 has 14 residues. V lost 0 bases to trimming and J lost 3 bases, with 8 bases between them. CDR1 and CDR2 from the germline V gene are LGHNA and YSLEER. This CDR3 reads CASSQEQEYYGYTF. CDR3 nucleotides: TGCGCCAGCAGCCAAGAACAGGAATACTATGGCTACACCTTC.